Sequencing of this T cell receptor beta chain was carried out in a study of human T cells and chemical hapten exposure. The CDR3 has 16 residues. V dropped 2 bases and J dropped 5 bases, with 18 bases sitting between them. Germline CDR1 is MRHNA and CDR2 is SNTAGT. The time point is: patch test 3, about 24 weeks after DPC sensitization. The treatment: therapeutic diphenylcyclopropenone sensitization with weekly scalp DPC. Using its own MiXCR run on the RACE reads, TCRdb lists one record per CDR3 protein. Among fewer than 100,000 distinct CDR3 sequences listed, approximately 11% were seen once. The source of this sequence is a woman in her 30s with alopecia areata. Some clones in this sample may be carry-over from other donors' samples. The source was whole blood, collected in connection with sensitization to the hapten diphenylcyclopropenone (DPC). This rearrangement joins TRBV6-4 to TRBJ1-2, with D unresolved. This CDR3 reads CASSDGLGGSLYGYTF. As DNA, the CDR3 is TGTGCCAGCAGTGACGGTCTTGGCGGATCACTTTATGGCTACACCTTC.